This T cell receptor beta chain was documented in a study of T cells after yellow fever vaccination. General study points: Only a minor proportion of clonotypes was detected across both CD4 and CD8 compartments.

This clonotype was seen more than once but under ten times. Its antigen is unidentified. This CDR3 is built from 15 residues. Germline values: CDR1 SGDLS, CDR2 YYNGEE. Losses at the gene ends were 3 bases for V and 4 bases for J; bases not matched to a gene: 6. A single record per CDR3 protein comes from TCRdb applying MiXCR to the 5' RACE reads. The profile covers under 400,000 distinct CDR3 sequences, with approximately 12% appearing a single time and 3.2% taken by the ten largest. This TCR was sampled from a man between 18 and 35 years old who received the YFV17D yellow fever vaccine. The starting material was CD4+ T cells sorted from PBMCs, obtained 15 days after the yellow fever booster vaccination. The chain carries TRBV9 and TRBJ1-1, with 10 bases matching TRBD1. In DNA form, the CDR3 reads TGTGCCAGCAGCGGGGGACAGGGGATGAGCACTGAAGCTTTCTTT. As protein: CASSGGQGMSTEAFF. The full variable domain, with the rest looked up from reference TRBV9 and TRBJ1-1, is DSGVTQTPKHLITATGQRVTLRCSPRSGDLSVYWYQQSLDQGLQFLIQYYNGEERAKGNILERFSAQQFPDLHSELNLSSLELGDSALYFCASSGGQGMSTEAFFGQGTRLTVV.